The present entry profiles one T cell receptor beta chain with its context. The sample is drawn from a study of blood T cell repertoires in COVID-19. In the authors' methods: Nucleated cell number was recorded as an estimate derived from reference gene primer amplification. TCRdb's table, derived via immunoSEQ multiplex PCR, lists solely in-frame clones and lacks some. That table is the source of V, J and clone size, and D and trimming were worked out from the DNA. The profile covers approximately 33,000 clones, with approximately 85% appearing a single time and less than 8% taken by the ten largest. Trimming at V came to 5 bases and at J to 2 bases, leaving 6 bases not matched to a gene. The CDR3 runs to 14 residues. Per germline, CDR1 MNHEY and CDR2 SVGEGT.

The genes are TRBV6-2 or TRBV6-3 and TRBJ2-7; 7 nucleotides align to TRBD1. The sequenced sample was peripheral blood. The source is a man aged 60 to 69 with COVID-19, enrolled during active disease. CDR3: CASSHRTGTYEQYF. CDR3 bases: TGTGCCAGCAGTCATCGGACAGGTACCTACGAGCAGTACTTC.